The clone carrying this T cell receptor (beta chain) was observed a handful of times. Template switching added a universal primer site, and cDNA bore unique molecular identifiers. Using its own MiXCR run on the 5' RACE reads, TCRdb lists one record per CDR3 protein. The sample contains 450,000 or so distinct CDR3 sequences, more than 20% of which appear only once. This entry belongs to a study of identical twins. The germline V gene encodes CDR1 MNHEY and CDR2 SVGAGI. V was clipped by 4 bases and J by 4 bases, with 9 bases between them. The CDR3 runs 13 residues. This sample was also put to use in a study of T cells expressing NK-cell markers. That study reports: Roughly six donors had dominant NKG2C+ clonotypes that comprised about 1.0-8% of their CD8+ T cells.

Sequencing input: CD4+ T cells sorted from blood. The clonotype was recovered from a woman aged 18-35 years in good health. The chain has TRBV6-5 and TRBJ2-3, with TRBD1 as a possible D gene (6 bases). CDR3 region: CASSSGVADTQYF. The CDR3 region has the DNA TGTGCCAGCAGTTCAGGGGTCGCAGATACGCAGTATTTT.